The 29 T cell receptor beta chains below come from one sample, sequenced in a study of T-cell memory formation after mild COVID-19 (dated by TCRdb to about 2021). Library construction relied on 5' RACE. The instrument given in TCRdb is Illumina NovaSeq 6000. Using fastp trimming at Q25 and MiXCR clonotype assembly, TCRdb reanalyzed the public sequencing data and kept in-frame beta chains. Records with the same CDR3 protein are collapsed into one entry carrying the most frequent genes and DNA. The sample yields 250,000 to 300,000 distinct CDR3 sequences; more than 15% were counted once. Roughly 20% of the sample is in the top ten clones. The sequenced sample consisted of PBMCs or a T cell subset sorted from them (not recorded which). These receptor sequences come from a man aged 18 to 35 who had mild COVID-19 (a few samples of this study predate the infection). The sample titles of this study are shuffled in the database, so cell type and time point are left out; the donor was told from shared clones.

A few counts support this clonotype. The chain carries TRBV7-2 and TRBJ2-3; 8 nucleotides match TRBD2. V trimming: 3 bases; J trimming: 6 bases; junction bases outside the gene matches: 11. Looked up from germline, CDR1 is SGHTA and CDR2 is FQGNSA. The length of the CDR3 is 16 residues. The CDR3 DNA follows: TGTGCCAGCAGCTTGGTCGGCGGGGGGCTGAGGGATACGCAGTATTTT. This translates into CASSLVGGGLRDTQYF.

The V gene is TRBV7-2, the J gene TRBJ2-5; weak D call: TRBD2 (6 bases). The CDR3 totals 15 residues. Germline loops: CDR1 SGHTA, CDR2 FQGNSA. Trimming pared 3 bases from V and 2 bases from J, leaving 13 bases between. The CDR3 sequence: CASSFSAGMQETQYF. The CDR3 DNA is TGTGCCAGCAGCTTTTCGGCGGGGATGCAAGAGACCCAGTACTTC. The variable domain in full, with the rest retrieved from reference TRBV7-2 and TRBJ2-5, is GAGVSQSPSNKVTEKGKDVELRCDPISGHTALYWYRQSLGQGLEFLIYFQGNSAPDKSGLPSDRFSAERTGGSVSTLTIQRTQQEDSAVYLCASSFSAGMQETQYFGPGTRLLVL.

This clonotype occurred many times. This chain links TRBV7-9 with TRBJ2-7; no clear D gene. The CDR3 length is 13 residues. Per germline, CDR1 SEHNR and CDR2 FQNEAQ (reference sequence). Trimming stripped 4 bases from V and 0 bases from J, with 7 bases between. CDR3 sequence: CASSSEFSYEQYF. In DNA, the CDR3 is TGTGCCAGCAGCTCCGAGTTCTCCTACGAGCAGTACTTC.

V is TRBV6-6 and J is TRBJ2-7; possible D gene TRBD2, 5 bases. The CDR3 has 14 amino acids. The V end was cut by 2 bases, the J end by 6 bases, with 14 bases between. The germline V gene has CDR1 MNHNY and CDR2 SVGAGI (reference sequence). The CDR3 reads CASSYAGDSAEQYF. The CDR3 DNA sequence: TGTGCCAGCAGTTACGCCGGGGATTCCGCCGAGCAGTACTTC.

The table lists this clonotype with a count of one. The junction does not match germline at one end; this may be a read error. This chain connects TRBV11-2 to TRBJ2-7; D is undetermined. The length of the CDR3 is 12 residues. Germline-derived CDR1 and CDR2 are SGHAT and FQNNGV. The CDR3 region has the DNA TGTGCCAGCAGCTTACCCTCCCACGAGCAGTACTTC. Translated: CASSLPSHEQYF.

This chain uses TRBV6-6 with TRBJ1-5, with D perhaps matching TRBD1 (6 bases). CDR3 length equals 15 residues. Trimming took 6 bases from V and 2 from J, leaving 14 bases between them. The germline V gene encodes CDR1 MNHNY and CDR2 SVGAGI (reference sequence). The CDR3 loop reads CASSYPRGGNQPQHF. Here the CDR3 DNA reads TGTGCCAGCAGCTACCCGAGGGGGGGCAATCAGCCCCAGCATTTT.

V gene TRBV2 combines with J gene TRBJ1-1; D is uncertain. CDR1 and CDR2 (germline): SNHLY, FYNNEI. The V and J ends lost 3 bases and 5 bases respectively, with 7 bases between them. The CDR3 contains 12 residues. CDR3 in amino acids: CASSDPGTEAFF. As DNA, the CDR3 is TGTGCCAGCAGTGACCCGGGGACTGAAGCTTTCTTT.

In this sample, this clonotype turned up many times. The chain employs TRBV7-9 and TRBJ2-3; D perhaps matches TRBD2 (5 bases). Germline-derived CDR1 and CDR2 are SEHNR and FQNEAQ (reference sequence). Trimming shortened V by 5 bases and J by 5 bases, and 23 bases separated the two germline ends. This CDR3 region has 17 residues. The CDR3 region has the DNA TGTGCCAGCAGCCACACCCCAGACTACCTTCTGGAAGATACGCAGTATTTT. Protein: CASSHTPDYLLEDTQYF.

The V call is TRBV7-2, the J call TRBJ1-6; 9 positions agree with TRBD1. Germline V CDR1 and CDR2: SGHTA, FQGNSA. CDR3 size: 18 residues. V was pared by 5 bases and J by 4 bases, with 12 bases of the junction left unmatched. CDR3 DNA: TGTGCCAGCAGCCAGACCGGGACAGGGTCCGGTTATAATTCACCCCTCCACTTT. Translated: CASSQTGTGSGYNSPLHF.

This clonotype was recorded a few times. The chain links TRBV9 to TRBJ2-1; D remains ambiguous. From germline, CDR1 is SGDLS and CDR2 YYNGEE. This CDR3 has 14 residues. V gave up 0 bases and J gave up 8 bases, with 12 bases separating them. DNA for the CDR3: TGTGCCAGCAGCGTAGCTCCGGCGATAGATGAGCAGTTCTTC. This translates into CASSVAPAIDEQFF.

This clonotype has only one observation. CDR3 DNA sequence: TGTGCCAGCAGCGTTATCGGGACAGCCGACTATGGCTACACCTTC. Translation gives CASSVIGTADYGYTF. The chain uses TRBV11-2 and TRBJ1-2; 7 positions match TRBD1. V gave up 5 bases and J gave up 3 bases; unmatched junction bases: 9. Germline CDR1 SGHAT, CDR2 FQNNGV. The CDR3 runs 15 residues.

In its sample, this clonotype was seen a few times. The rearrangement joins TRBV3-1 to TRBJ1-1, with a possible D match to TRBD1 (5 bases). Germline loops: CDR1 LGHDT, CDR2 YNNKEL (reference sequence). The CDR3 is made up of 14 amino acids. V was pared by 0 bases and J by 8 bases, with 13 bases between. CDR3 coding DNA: TGTGCCAGCAGCCAAGATTCGGGGGACCAAGAAGCTTTCTTT. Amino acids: CASSQDSGDQEAFF.

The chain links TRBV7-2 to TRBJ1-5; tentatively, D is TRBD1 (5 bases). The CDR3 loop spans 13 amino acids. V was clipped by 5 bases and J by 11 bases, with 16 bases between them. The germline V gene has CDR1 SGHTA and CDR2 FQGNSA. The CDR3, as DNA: TGTGCCAGCAGCCAGGACCAGGGCGGGTCCCAGCATTTT. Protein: CASSQDQGGSQHF.

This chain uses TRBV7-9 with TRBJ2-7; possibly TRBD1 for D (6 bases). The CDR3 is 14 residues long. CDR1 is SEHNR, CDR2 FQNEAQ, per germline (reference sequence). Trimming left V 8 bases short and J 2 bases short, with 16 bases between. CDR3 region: CASRGGQPPYEQYF. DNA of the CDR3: TGTGCCAGCCGGGGTGGACAGCCACCCTACGAGCAGTACTTC.

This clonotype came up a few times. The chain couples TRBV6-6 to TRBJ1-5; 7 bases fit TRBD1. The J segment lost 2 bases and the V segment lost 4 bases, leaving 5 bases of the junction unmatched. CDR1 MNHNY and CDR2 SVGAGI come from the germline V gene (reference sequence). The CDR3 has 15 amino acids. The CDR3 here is CASSLYRGGNQPQHF. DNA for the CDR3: TGTGCCAGCAGTTTATACAGGGGTGGCAATCAGCCCCAGCATTTT.

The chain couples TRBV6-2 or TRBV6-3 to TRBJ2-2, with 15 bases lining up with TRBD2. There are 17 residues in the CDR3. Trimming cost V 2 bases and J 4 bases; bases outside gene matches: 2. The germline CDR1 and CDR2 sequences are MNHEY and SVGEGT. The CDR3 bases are TGTGCCAGCAGTTACGGACTAGCGGGGGGGCCCACCGGGGAGCTGTTTTTT. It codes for CASSYGLAGGPTGELFF.

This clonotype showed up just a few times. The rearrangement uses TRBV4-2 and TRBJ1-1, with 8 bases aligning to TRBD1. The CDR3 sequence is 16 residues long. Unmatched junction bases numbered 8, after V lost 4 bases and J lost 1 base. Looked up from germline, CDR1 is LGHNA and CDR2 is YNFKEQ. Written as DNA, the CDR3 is TGTGCCAGCAGCCTCGGACAGGGACAAAGGAACACTGAAGCTTTCTTT. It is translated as CASSLGQGQRNTEAFF.

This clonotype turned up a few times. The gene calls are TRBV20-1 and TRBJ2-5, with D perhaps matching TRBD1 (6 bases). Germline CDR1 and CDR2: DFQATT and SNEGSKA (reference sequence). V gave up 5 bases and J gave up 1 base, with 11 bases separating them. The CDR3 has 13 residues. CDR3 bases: TGCAGTGCTTCCGACAGGTCCCAAGAGACCCAGTACTTC. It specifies CSASDRSQETQYF.

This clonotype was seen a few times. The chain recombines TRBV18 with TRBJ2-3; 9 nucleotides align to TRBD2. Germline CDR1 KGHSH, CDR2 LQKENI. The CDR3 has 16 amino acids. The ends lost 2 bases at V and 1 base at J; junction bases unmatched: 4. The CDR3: CASSPKRGVGTDTQYF. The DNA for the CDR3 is TGTGCCAGCTCACCAAAGCGGGGGGTCGGCACAGATACGCAGTATTTT.

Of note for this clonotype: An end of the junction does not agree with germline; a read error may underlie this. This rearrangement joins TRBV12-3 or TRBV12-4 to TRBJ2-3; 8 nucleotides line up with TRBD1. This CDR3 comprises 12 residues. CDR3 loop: CASGPWTGQWHF. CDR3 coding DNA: TGTGCCAGCGGACCCTGGACAGGGCAATGGCATTTT.

The CDR3 nucleotides are TGCGCCAGCAGCCAAGTATATTCCCAGGATCACCAAGCTTTCTTT. The encoded protein is CASSQVYSQDHQAFF. The gene calls are TRBV4-3 and TRBJ1-1; D is undetermined. Trimming stripped 1 base from V and 9 bases from J, with 18 bases between. The CDR3 sequence is 15 residues long. The V gene's germline CDR1 is LGHNA and CDR2 YSLEER.

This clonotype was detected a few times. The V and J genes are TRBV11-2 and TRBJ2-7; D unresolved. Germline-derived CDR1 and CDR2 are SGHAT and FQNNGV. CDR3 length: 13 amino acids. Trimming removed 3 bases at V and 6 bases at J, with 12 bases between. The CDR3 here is CASSLGYYGEQYF. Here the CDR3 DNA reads TGTGCCAGCAGCTTGGGTTACTACGGCGAGCAGTACTTC.

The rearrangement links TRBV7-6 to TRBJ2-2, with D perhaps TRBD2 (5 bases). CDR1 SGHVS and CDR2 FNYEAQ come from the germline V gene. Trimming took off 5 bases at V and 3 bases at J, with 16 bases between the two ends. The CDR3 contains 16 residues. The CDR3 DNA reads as TGTGCCAGCAGCCAAGGGCGCGGGTATGACACCGGGGAGCTGTTTTTT. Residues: CASSQGRGYDTGELFF.

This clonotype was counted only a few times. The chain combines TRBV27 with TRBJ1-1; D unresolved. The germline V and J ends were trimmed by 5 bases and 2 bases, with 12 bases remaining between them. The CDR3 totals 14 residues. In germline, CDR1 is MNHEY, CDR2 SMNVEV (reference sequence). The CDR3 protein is CASSPGLSNTEAFF. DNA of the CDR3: TGTGCCAGCAGTCCCGGACTGAGCAACACTGAAGCTTTCTTT.

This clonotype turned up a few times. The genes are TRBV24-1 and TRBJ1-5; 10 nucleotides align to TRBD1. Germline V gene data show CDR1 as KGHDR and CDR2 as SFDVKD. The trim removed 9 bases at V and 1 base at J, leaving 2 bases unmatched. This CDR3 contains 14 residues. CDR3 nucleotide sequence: TGTGCCACCGGGACAGGGGCGAGCAATCAGCCCCAGCATTTT. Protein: CATGTGASNQPQHF.

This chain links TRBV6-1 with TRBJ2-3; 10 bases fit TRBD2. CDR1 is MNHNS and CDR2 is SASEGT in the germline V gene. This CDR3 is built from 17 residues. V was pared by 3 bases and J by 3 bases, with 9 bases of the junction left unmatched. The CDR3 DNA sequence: TGTGCCAGCAGTGATCCAGCGGGGGGGAGAGTAACAGATACGCAGTATTTT. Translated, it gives CASSDPAGGRVTDTQYF.

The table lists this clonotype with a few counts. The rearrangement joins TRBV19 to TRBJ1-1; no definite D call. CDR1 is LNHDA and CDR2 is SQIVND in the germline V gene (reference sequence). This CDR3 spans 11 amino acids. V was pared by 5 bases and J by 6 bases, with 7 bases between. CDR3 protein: CASSSTSEAFF. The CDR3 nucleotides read TGTGCCAGTAGTTCCACTTCTGAAGCTTTCTTT.

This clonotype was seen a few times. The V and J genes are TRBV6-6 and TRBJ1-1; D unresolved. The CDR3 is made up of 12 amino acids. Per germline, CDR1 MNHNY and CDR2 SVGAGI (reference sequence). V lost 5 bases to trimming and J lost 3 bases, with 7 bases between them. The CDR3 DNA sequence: TGTGCCAGCAGTACCGGGGACACTGAAGCTTTCTTT. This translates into CASSTGDTEAFF.

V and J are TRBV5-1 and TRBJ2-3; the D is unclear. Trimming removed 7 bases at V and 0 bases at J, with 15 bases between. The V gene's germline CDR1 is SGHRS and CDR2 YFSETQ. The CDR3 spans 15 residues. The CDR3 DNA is TGCGCCAGCTGCATTCAAGCCCCTAGCACAGATACGCAGTATTTT. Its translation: CASCIQAPSTDTQYF.